This T cell receptor beta chain is from a study of blood T cell repertoires in COVID-19. Per the original methods: Amplification with reference gene primers provided the estimates of nucleated cell counts. Sequencing was performed with immunoSEQ multiplex PCR; in TCRdb, only in-frame clones are kept and a portion is missing. The V and J calls and clone size were taken over from that table, and D and trimming were inferred from the DNA. The sample gives almost 85,000 clones, 75% to 90% of which show up once; more than 0.9% is in the top ten. Germline V gene sequence: CDR1 SGHAT, CDR2 FQNNGV. Trimming left V 4 bases short and J 0 bases short, with 13 bases between. The CDR3 runs to 15 residues. Participants were placed into cohorts based on the clinical history they reported.

What was sequenced was PBMCs or T cells enriched from blood (not recorded which). This chain joins TRBV11-2 and TRBJ2-7, with D perhaps TRBD1 (5 bases). The sequence came from a woman aged 45-65 years with acute COVID-19. DNA of the CDR3: TGTGCCAGCAGCTCTCTGGGGCCCGACTCCTACGAGCAGTACTTC. Its protein product is CASSSLGPDSYEQYF.